Each of the 25 T cell receptor beta chains below was sequenced from the same sample in a study of blood T cell repertoires in COVID-19. Clones were sequenced by immunoSEQ multiplex PCR, and TCRdb holds only the in-frame ones, with some missing. This table holds about 64,000 clones, roughly 70% found once. Specimen: PBMCs or T cells enriched from blood (not recorded which). These receptors were collected from a woman aged 55 to 70 who had been exposed to COVID-19.

This chain links TRBV19 with TRBJ2-1; tentative D call: TRBD1 (5 bases). The CDR3 is 15 residues long. Trimming pared 4 bases from V and 4 bases from J, leaving 14 bases between. The germline CDR1 and CDR2 sequences are LNHDA and SQIVND (reference sequence). CDR3 sequence: CASSRGEARYNEQFF. CDR3 nucleotide sequence: TGTGCCAGTAGTAGGGGCGAGGCTAGGTACAATGAGCAGTTCTTC.

The chain joins TRBV12-3 or TRBV12-4 to TRBJ1-2, with no clear D. Between the trimmed V and J ends, which lost 4 bases and 6 bases, there was a span of 12 bases. This CDR3 has 13 residues. The CDR3 is CASSYLGTDGYTF. CDR3 in DNA: TGTGCCAGCAGTTACCTCGGTACGGATGGCTACACCTTC.

The chain recombines TRBV11-2 with TRBJ2-7, with D perhaps matching TRBD2 (7 bases). There are 16 residues in the CDR3. The ends were cut back, 6 bases at V and 7 bases at J, with 25 bases in the middle. Germline V gene sequence: CDR1 SGHAT, CDR2 FQNNGV. The CDR3 DNA reads as TGTGCCAGCAGTCCACAACCTCCGGGGGCCGGGGGGGAGCAGTACTTC. Its translation is CASSPQPPGAGGEQYF.

The V call is TRBV25-1, the J call TRBJ2-1; TRBD2 matches at 7 bases. The CDR3 is 13 amino acids. Germline V gives CDR1 MGHDK, CDR2 SYGVNS. Trimming removed 3 bases from V and 6 bases from J; junction bases left unmatched: 2. As DNA, the CDR3 is TGTGCCAGCAGTGATCGCGGGGGCAATGAGCAGTTCTTC. As protein: CASSDRGGNEQFF.

This clone came up once. The chain is built from TRBV6-5 and TRBJ1-2; no clear D gene. Deletions cut 5 bases from V and 1 base from J, with 14 bases between. The CDR3 sequence is 15 residues long. Germline-derived CDR1 and CDR2 are MNHEY and SVGAGI. CDR3 DNA: TGTGCCAGCAGTCCTACTTGGACTGATAACTATGGCTACACCTTC. As protein: CASSPTWTDNYGYTF.

This sequence joins TRBV5-4 and TRBJ2-2; 15 positions match TRBD2. The V and J ends lost 4 bases and 7 bases, in that order; junction bases with no gene match: 8. CDR1 and CDR2 (germline): SGHNT, YYREEE (reference sequence). The CDR3 spans 17 residues. The CDR3 DNA sequence: TGTGCCAGCAGCAGGACTAGCGGGGGGGTCTCCCACGGGGAGCTGTTTTTT. The encoded protein is CASSRTSGGVSHGELFF. The full variable domain, rest sourced from reference TRBV5-4 and TRBJ2-2, is ETGVTQSPTHLIKTRGQQVTLRCSSQSGHNTVSWYQQALGQGPQFIFQYYREEENGRGNFPPRFSGLQFPNYSSELNVNALELDDSALYLCASSRTSGGVSHGELFFGEGSRLTVL.

This chain uses TRBV14 with TRBJ1-4; TRBD1 agrees at 10 bases. CDR1 and CDR2 from the germline V gene are SGHDN and FVKESK. The CDR3 has 13 residues. After removal of 8 bases from V and 7 bases from J, the junction contained 4 bases not matched to a gene. Here the CDR3 DNA reads TGTGCCAGCCGGGACAGGGGAGGTGAAAAACTGTTTTTT. Translation: CASRDRGGEKLFF.

This clone was counted once. The chain couples TRBV7-2 to TRBJ1-2; 9 bases are a match to TRBD1. Trimming at V came to 3 bases and at J to 5 bases, leaving 4 bases not matched to a gene. The CDR3 consists of 14 residues. Germline V gene sequence: CDR1 SGHTA, CDR2 FQGNSA. Written as DNA, the CDR3 is TGTGCCAGCAGCTTCCCCGGGACAGGGTATGGCTACACCTTC. Amino acid sequence: CASSFPGTGYGYTF.

This sequence joins TRBV28 and TRBJ1-1, with 8 bases identical to TRBD1. CDR3 length: 14 amino acids. V gave up 6 bases and J gave up 11 bases; unmatched junction bases: 14. CDR1 is MDHEN and CDR2 is SYDVKM in the germline V gene. CDR3 loop: CASRVTGASPKAFF. The DNA for the CDR3 is TGTGCCAGCAGGGTGACAGGGGCGTCACCGAAGGCTTTCTTT.

The chain uses TRBV4-3 and TRBJ1-3; D is undetermined. In germline, CDR1 is LGHNA, CDR2 YSLEER. The CDR3 loop spans 15 amino acids. The germline V and J ends were trimmed by 1 base and 4 bases, with 11 bases remaining between them. The CDR3 DNA sequence: TGCGCCAGCAGCCAAGGGAGCGGGGAGGGAAACACCATATATTTT. Translating it yields CASSQGSGEGNTIYF.

The table lists this clone with a few counts. V usage is TRBV6-1 and J usage is TRBJ2-7; D gene uncertain. The CDR3 is 14 residues long. Germline V gene lookup returns CDR1 MNHNS and CDR2 SASEGT. The V gene lost 1 base and the J gene lost 3 bases, with 10 bases spanning the gap. As DNA, the CDR3 is TGTGCCAGCAGTGAAGGGTTAGTAAGCTACGAGCAGTACTTC. Translating it yields CASSEGLVSYEQYF.

This sequence joins TRBV9 and TRBJ2-1, with D unresolved. CDR1 is SGDLS and CDR2 is YYNGEE in the germline V gene. The CDR3 runs 15 residues. V gave up 2 bases and J gave up 5 bases, with 14 bases separating them. The CDR3 region is CASSVGSGWDNEQFF. CDR3 nucleotide sequence: TGTGCCAGCAGCGTCGGGTCTGGCTGGGACAATGAGCAGTTCTTC.

This clone was found a few times. The V gene is TRBV15, the J gene TRBJ2-7; 8 bases agree with TRBD1. J lost 4 bases, V lost 0 bases, and 5 bases had no gene match. Germline loops: CDR1 LNHNV, CDR2 YYDKDF (reference sequence). The CDR3 is 15 amino acids. The CDR3 DNA is TGTGCCACCAGCAGAGATCGGACAGGGACTTACGAGCAGTACTTC. Translating it yields CATSRDRTGTYEQYF.

This chain joins TRBV24-1 and TRBJ2-6, with a weak D call TRBD2 (6 bases). This CDR3 is 13 amino acids long. In germline, CDR1 is KGHDR, CDR2 SFDVKD. V was shortened by 9 bases and J by 3 bases, with 8 bases between the two germline ends. CDR3 protein: CATAAGGANVLTF. CDR3 bases: TGTGCCACCGCAGCGGGTGGGGCCAACGTCCTGACTTTC.

V and J are TRBV6-8 and TRBJ1-5; TRBD1 agrees at 7 bases. Germline values: CDR1 MNHGY, CDR2 SAAAGT. V shed 4 bases and J 7 bases; nucleotides not matched to a gene: 7. The CDR3 covers 14 residues. The CDR3 bases are TGTGCCAGCAGTTTGACAGGGAGATGGCAGCCCCAGCATTTT. It specifies CASSLTGRWQPQHF.

This rearrangement joins TRBV7-2 to TRBJ2-2, with 8 bases aligning to TRBD2. Germline V lookup: CDR1 SGHTA, CDR2 FQGNSA. J gave up 6 bases and V 4 bases, and 7 bases lay outside the gene matches. This CDR3 contains 15 residues. The CDR3 DNA is TGTGCCAGCAGCTCCAGAGCGGGAGATCCCGGGGAGCTGTTTTTT. Translated, it gives CASSSRAGDPGELFF. The entire variable domain, with the rest obtained from reference TRBV7-2 and TRBJ2-2, is as follows: GAGVSQSPSNKVTEKGKDVELRCDPISGHTALYWYRQSLGQGLEFLIYFQGNSAPDKSGLPSDRFSAERTGGSVSTLTIQRTQQEDSAVYLCASSSRAGDPGELFFGEGSRLTVL.

The rearrangement joins TRBV6-5 to TRBJ1-6, with 9 positions matching TRBD1. CDR1 MNHEY and CDR2 SVGAGI come from the germline V gene. V gave up 4 bases and J gave up 10 bases; unmatched junction bases: 8. The CDR3 loop spans 15 amino acids. The CDR3 region is CASSWDTGGFSPLHF. The CDR3 nucleotides are TGTGCCAGCAGTTGGGACACAGGGGGCTTCTCACCCCTCCACTTT.

In its sample, this clone was seen once. The genes are TRBV11-2 and TRBJ2-7; 8 bases are a match to TRBD2. Germline CDR1 reads SGHAT; CDR2 reads FQNNGV. This CDR3 spans 14 amino acids. V dropped 8 bases and J dropped 4; count of bases not matched to a gene: 10. The CDR3 protein is CASLPAGASYEQYF. DNA of the CDR3: TGTGCCAGCCTGCCAGCGGGAGCGTCTTACGAGCAGTACTTC.

The gene calls are TRBV5-6 and TRBJ1-4; 7 bases align to TRBD1. Germline V lookup: CDR1 SGHDT, CDR2 YYEEEE. This CDR3 contains 14 residues. V was pared by 4 bases and J by 8 bases, with 8 bases of the junction left unmatched. The CDR3 is CASSPTGAREKLFF. In DNA, the CDR3 is TGTGCCAGCAGCCCTACAGGGGCGCGGGAAAAACTGTTTTTT.

This clone has just a few counts. This chain connects TRBV6-5 to TRBJ1-2; no clear D gene. Germline CDR1 is MNHEY and CDR2 is SVGAGI. The CDR3 is 14 amino acids. Trimming removed 4 bases from V and 2 bases from J, with 11 bases in between. CDR3 nucleotides: TGTGCCAGCAGTTCAAGGACGGGAAACTATGGCTACACCTTC. Residues: CASSSRTGNYGYTF.

There are many counts of this clone. This chain joins TRBV6-5 and TRBJ2-7, with a possible D match to TRBD2 (6 bases). This CDR3 is built from 14 residues. Germline values: CDR1 MNHEY, CDR2 SVGAGI. V was clipped by 2 bases and J by 4 bases, with 12 bases between them. CDR3 in amino acids: CASSYGGLLYEQYF. As DNA, the CDR3 is TGTGCCAGCAGTTACGGGGGGTTACTGTACGAGCAGTACTTC.

This clone was seen repeatedly, ten times or more. The chain combines TRBV6-2 or TRBV6-3 with TRBJ2-7; tentatively, D is TRBD2 (5 bases). This CDR3 region has 16 residues. Germline values: CDR1 MNHEY, CDR2 SVGEGT. Trimming removed 4 bases from V and 3 bases from J, with 19 bases in between. The CDR3 protein is CASSWVEGRPHYEQYF. For the CDR3, the DNA is TGTGCCAGCAGTTGGGTCGAGGGTCGACCCCACTACGAGCAGTACTTC.

The rearrangement links TRBV28 to TRBJ2-3, with 14 bases aligning to TRBD2. The CDR3 spans 18 residues. Germline CDR1 reads MDHEN; CDR2 reads SYDVKM. J gave up 0 bases and V 2 bases, and 4 bases lay outside the gene matches. In DNA form, the CDR3 reads TGTGCCAGCAGTTTAGGCGGGACTAGCGGGGGTAGCACAGATACGCAGTATTTT. Protein product: CASSLGGTSGGSTDTQYF.

V usage is TRBV21-1 and J usage is TRBJ1-2; no DNA check was done on the table's D call, TRBD1. TRBV21-1 is an annotated pseudogene. This CDR3 has 13 residues. This CDR3 reads CASRRQGVYGYTF. The CDR3 nucleotides are TGTGCCAGCAGGAGACAGGGAGTATATGGCTACACCTTC.

The genes are TRBV7-8 and TRBJ2-2, with 7 bases lining up with TRBD1. The germline CDR1 and CDR2 sequences are SGHVS and FQNEAQ. The CDR3 is made up of 13 amino acids. Trimming cost V 5 bases and J 5 bases; bases outside gene matches: 2. This CDR3 reads CASSPRGTGELFF. The CDR3 bases are TGTGCCAGCAGCCCCAGGGGGACCGGGGAGCTGTTTTTT.